This T cell receptor (beta chain) originates from a study of shared clonotypes between healthy human individuals. In the study overall: CD4 naive and CD4 memory each took three plates per donor, while CD8 naive took two and CD8 memory one.

The naive CD8 subset, CD45RO-negative cells positively selected for CCR7, excluded terminally differentiated effector memory CD45RA+ cells. The V and J ends lost 0 bases and 1 base respectively, with 9 bases between them. This CDR3 is built from 15 residues. Germline V gives CDR1 MNHEY, CDR2 SMNVEV (reference sequence). Assay used: immunoSEQ multiplex PCR; TCRdb lists only in-frame clones, some missing. The data show around 1,900,000 clones, 80% to 95% seen once. This clone appeared a single time. Sequencing was carried out using naive CD8+ T cells from PBMCs. The chain recombines TRBV27 with TRBJ1-1; D is uncertain. The TCR originated in a man between 18 and 35 years old in good health. Some clones in this sample may be carry-over from other donors' samples. CDR3 DNA sequence: TGTGCCAGCAGTTTATCGTTTCTGGGGAACACTGAAGCTTTCTTT. Residues: CASSLSFLGNTEAFF.